This TCR beta chain was observed in a study of blood T cell repertoires in COVID-19. Study information: Acute-phase and convalescent COVID-19 samples originated in the United States, Italy and Spain.

In the original workflow: For nucleated cells, counts were estimated from reference gene primer amplification. Sequencing used immunoSEQ multiplex PCR; TCRdb keeps in-frame clones, though not all of them. Clone size and the V and J calls come from that table; the DNA yielded D and trimming. The sample carries over 100,000 clones, around 87% recorded once. Sequenced sample: peripheral blood. The receptor's source is a middle-aged man with active or convalescent COVID-19.

In DNA, the CDR3 is TGTGCCAGCGGGGGCCACTCCACAGATACGCAGTATTTT. Its translation is CASGGHSTDTQYF. The chain carries TRBV7-2 and TRBJ2-3, with D maybe TRBD1 (6 bases). Germline V gene data show CDR1 as SGHTA and CDR2 as FQGNSA. The V end lost 8 bases, the J end lost 2 bases, and 11 bases lay between the germline ends. CDR3 length equals 13 residues. The full variable domain, rest sourced from reference TRBV7-2 and TRBJ2-3, is GAGVSQSPSNKVTEKGKDVELRCDPISGHTALYWYRQSLGQGLEFLIYFQGNSAPDKSGLPSDRFSAERTGGSVSTLTIQRTQQEDSAVYLCASGGHSTDTQYFGPGTRLTVL.